The entry that follows covers one T cell receptor beta chain sequence. This CDR3 is built from 14 residues. CDR1 GTSNPN and CDR2 SVGIG come from the germline V gene (reference sequence). Trimming at V came to 4 bases and at J to 5 bases, leaving 8 bases not matched to a gene. Original data processing: The assay estimated nucleated cells by amplifying reference gene primers. The assay was immunoSEQ multiplex PCR, and TCRdb's table has in-frame clones only and misses some. D and trimming were read from the DNA, whereas the V and J calls and clone size are those reported in that table. The data hold 35,000 or so clones, with around 90% observed a single time. This entry is derived from a study of blood T cell repertoires in COVID-19. About the research overall: Whether acute or convalescent, the COVID-19 samples came from the United States, Italy and Spain. Nucleic acid was either cDNA or gDNA, and it came from T cells, B-cell-depleted T cells, or PBMCs.

This receptor was obtained from a human donor in a cohort sampled during active COVID-19. Sample: peripheral blood. The chain combines TRBV30 with TRBJ2-3; 8 bases fit TRBD1. The CDR3 region has the DNA TGTGCCTGGAACTCCGGACAGGGAGGAGATACGCAGTATTTT. Amino acids: CAWNSGQGGDTQYF.